This TCR beta chain was identified in a study of CD8+ T cells in alopecia areata. Study-level results: The study found that many expanded lesional clones persisted in scalp and blood during tofacitinib. When scalp samples are sequenced, resident alphabeta T cells of normal skin are also captured.

Treatment reported: oral pan-JAK inhibitor, 5-10 mg twice daily. It was from alopecia areata patients that lesional scalp punch biopsies and peripheral blood were collected. As regards this clone: What it binds is unknown.

The ends lost 7 bases at V and 7 bases at J; junction bases unmatched: 6. The CDR3 runs to 12 residues. CDR1 and CDR2 (germline): SQVTM, ANQGSEA. RNA, once extracted, was reverse transcribed into cDNA for use as the sequencing template. The data were produced by immunoSEQ multiplex PCR, yet TCRdb's version contains in-frame clones alone and is incomplete. The data contain 150,000 to 200,000 clones, approximately 67% of them singletons. The chain links TRBV29-1 to TRBJ1-2, with TRBD1 matching over 10 bases. Sequences were derived from CD4+ T cells sorted from blood, sampled between weeks 47 and 50, from a patient treated with tofacitinib. The TCR sequence derives from a human donor with alopecia areata. As DNA, the CDR3 is TGCAGCGCCGAACGGACAGGGGGTGGCTACACCTTC. It specifies CSAERTGGGYTF. Full variable domain (missing parts from reference TRBV29-1 and TRBJ1-2): SAVISQKPSRDICQRGTSLTIQCQVDSQVTMMFWYRQQPGQSLTLIATANQGSEATYESGFVIDKFPISRPNLTFSTLTVSNMSPEDSSIYLCSAERTGGGYTFGSGTRLTVV.